These T cell receptor beta chains were read from a single sample in a study of control samples from healthy donors and cancer patients. The assay was immunoSEQ multiplex PCR, and TCRdb's table has in-frame clones only and misses some. The sample yields tens of thousands of clones, 65% to 90% seen once. Sequenced input: PBMCs. Receptor source: a man aged 55 to 70 with head and neck cancer. Both conserved end residues are part of each CDR3. The D gene is left open where the match is weak. Some rows mark clone size as missing; the rest say once, few, many or name a class of expanded clone.

V: TRBV11-2
J: TRBJ1-2
size: NA
D: NA
DNA: TGTGCCAGCAGCCAACAGGGATATGGCTACACCTTC
CDR3: CASSQQGYGYTF

V: TRBV5-1
J: TRBJ1-5
size: NA
D: NA
DNA: TGCGCCAGCAGAGAAGGGAATCAGCCCCAGCATTTT
CDR3: CASREGNQPQHF

V: TRBV5-1
J: TRBJ2-1
size: NA
D: NA
DNA: TGCGCCAGCAGCTTCGGGGGAGCTATTTTGGGTGAGCAGTTCTTC
CDR3: CASSFGGAILGEQFF

V: TRBV24-1
J: TRBJ1-5
size: once
D: NA
DNA: TGTGCCACCAATCTGGGAATCGACAATCAGCCCCAGCATTTT
CDR3: CATNLGIDNQPQHF

V: TRBV24-1
J: TRBJ2-6
size: once
D: NA
DNA: TGTGCCACCAGGATGCGTGGGACTGGGGCCAACGTCCTGACTTTC
CDR3: CATRMRGTGANVLTF

V: TRBV5-6
J: TRBJ1-2
size: once
D: TRBD1
DNA: TGTGCCAGCAGCTTAAGTTTTGACAGGGGGGATGGCTACACCTTC
CDR3: CASSLSFDRGDGYTF

V: TRBV6-5
J: TRBJ1-6
size: NA
D: NA
DNA: TGTGCCAGCAGTTACGGGCAGGGAAATTCACCCCTCCACTTT
CDR3: CASSYGQGNSPLHF

V: TRBV11-2
J: TRBJ1-6
size: NA
D: NA
DNA: TGTGCCAGCAGCTTAGATCAGGCACCCCTCCACTTT
CDR3: CASSLDQAPLHF

V: TRBV28
J: TRBJ2-2
size: NA
D: NA
DNA: TGTGCCAGCAGTTCCATCACCGGGGAGCTGTTTTTT
CDR3: CASSSITGELFF

V: TRBV6-5
J: TRBJ1-5
size: NA
D: TRBD1
DNA: TGTGCCAGCAGCCGGACAGGGGCCGAGGATCAGCCCCAGCATTTT
CDR3: CASSRTGAEDQPQHF

V: TRBV12-2
J: TRBJ2-7
size: NA
D: NA
DNA: TGTGCAAGTCGCTTAGCGGGCACCCACACCACCTACGAGCAGTACTTC
CDR3: CASRLAGTHTTYEQYF

V: TRBV28
J: TRBJ1-5
size: NA
D: TRBD1
DNA: TGTGCCAGCAGTTGGGACAGCTACCCCAATCAGCCCCAGCATTTT
CDR3: CASSWDSYPNQPQHF

V: TRBV7-8
J: TRBJ1-1
size: NA
D: NA
DNA: TGTGCCAGCAGCTTGTCCTGGGGATCCAACACTGAAGCTTTCTTT
CDR3: CASSLSWGSNTEAFF

V: TRBV4-3
J: TRBJ1-6
size: once
D: NA
DNA: TGCGCCAGCAGCCAAGGGTTTGGGGGGGCCTCACCCCTCCACTTT
CDR3: CASSQGFGGASPLHF

V: TRBV4-1
J: TRBJ1-1
size: NA
D: NA
DNA: TGCGCCAGCAGCCAAGACGGTCGGTTTTTGAACACTGAAGCTTTCTTT
CDR3: CASSQDGRFLNTEAFF

V: TRBV11-2
J: TRBJ2-7
size: once
D: TRBD2
DNA: TGTGCCAGCAGTTCTGCCCGCTTCCAGGGACTAGCGGGAGACGAGCAGTACTTC
CDR3: CASSSARFQGLAGDEQYF

V: TRBV4-3
J: TRBJ2-7
size: NA
D: TRBD1
DNA: TGCGCCAGCAGCTTGTGGACAGGGGGAACCTACGAGCAGTACTTC
CDR3: CASSLWTGGTYEQYF

V: TRBV29-1
J: TRBJ2-3
size: NA
D: NA
DNA: TGCAGCGTTGAAGATCTAGCGTTCCTCCGAAGGGATACGCAGTATTTT
CDR3: CSVEDLAFLRRDTQYF

V: TRBV6-5
J: TRBJ2-1
size: NA
D: TRBD2
DNA: TGTGCCAGCAGCGCTAGCGGGAGGTACAATGAGCAGTTCTTC
CDR3: CASSASGRYNEQFF

V: TRBV5-1
J: TRBJ1-1
size: few
D: NA
DNA: TGCGCCAGCAGCCCCTTGCGCCAGGGAGGGAACACTGAAGCTTTCTTT
CDR3: CASSPLRQGGNTEAFF

V: TRBV27
J: TRBJ1-1
size: NA
D: NA
DNA: TGTGCCAGCAGTTATCTACAGGGAGAAGCTTTCTTT
CDR3: CASSYLQGEAFF

V: TRBV6-2/TRBV6-3
J: TRBJ1-2
size: NA
D: NA
DNA: TGTGCCAGCAGCCCCTCGCCATCGTATGGCTACACCTTC
CDR3: CASSPSPSYGYTF